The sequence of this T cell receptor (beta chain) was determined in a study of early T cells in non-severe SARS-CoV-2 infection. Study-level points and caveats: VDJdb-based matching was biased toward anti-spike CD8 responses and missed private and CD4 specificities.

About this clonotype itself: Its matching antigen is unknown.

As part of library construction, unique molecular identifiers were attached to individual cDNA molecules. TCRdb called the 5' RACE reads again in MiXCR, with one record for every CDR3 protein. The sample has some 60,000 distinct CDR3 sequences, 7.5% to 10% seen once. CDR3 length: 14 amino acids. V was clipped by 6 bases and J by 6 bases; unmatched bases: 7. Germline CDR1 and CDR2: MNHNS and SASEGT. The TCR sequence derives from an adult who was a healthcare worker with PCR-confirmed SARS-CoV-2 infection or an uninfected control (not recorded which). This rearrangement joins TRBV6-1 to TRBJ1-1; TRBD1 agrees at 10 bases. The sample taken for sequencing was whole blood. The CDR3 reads CASSADRGWSEAFF. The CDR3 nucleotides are TGTGCCAGCAGCGCGGACAGGGGGTGGTCTGAAGCTTTCTTT.